The clone carrying this TCR beta chain was detected once. The data stem from a study of T cell changes during pregnancy in multiple sclerosis. Method: immunoSEQ multiplex PCR; TCRdb's copy keeps in-frame clones and lacks some. Altogether 50,000 or so clones are present, 92% being singletons, with the ten largest covering 0.45% to 0.65%. Germline-derived CDR1 and CDR2 are KGHSH and LQKENI. The CDR3 extends over 14 amino acids. V lost 4 bases and J lost 0, with 6 bases in between. This TCR was sampled from a female donor with multiple sclerosis, enrolled in a pregnancy study. The V gene is TRBV18, the J gene TRBJ1-4, with a tentative D call TRBD1 (5 bases). The sample was CD4+ T cells from peripheral blood mononuclear cells, taken after pregnancy. CDR3 region: CASSRQSTNEKLFF. CDR3 DNA: TGTGCCAGCTCACGACAGTCAACTAATGAAAAACTGTTTTTT. Using reference TRBV18 and TRBJ1-4 for the parts outside the CDR3, the full variable domain is NAGVMQNPRHLVRRRGQEARLRCSPMKGHSHVYWYRQLPEEGLKFMVYLQKENIIDESGMPKERFSAEFPKEGPSILRIQQVVRGDSAAYFCASSRQSTNEKLFFGSGTQLSVL.